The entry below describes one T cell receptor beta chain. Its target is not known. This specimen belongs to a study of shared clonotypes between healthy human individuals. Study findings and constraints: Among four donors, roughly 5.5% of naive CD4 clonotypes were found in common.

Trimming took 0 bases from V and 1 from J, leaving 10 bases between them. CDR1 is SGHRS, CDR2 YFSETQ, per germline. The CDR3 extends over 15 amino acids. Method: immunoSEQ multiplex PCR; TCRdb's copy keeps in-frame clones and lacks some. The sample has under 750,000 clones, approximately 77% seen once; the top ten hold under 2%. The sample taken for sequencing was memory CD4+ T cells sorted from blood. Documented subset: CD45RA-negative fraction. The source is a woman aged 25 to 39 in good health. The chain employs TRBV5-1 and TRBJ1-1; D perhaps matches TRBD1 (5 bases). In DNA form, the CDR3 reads TGCGCCAGCAGCTTGGGTGGGGCTGAGAACACTGAAGCTTTCTTT. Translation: CASSLGGAENTEAFF.